This TCR beta chain comes out of a study of T-cell reconstitution after alpha-beta-depleted transplantation in children. The V and J ends lost 10 bases and 1 base respectively, with 15 bases between them. The germline V gene has CDR1 ENHRY and CDR2 SYGVKD. The CDR3 consists of 14 residues. This sample's TCRbeta library carried unique molecular identifier barcodes. TCRdb redid the calling of the PCR reads with MiXCR, one entry per CDR3 protein. The sample carries roughly 590,000 distinct CDR3 sequences, 16% recorded once. Sequences were derived from PBMCs from the stem cell graft donor, sampled from the stem cell graft. The gene calls are TRBV10-3 and TRBJ2-3; D possibly corresponds to TRBD2 (5 bases). This receptor was identified in a human donor who donated a stem cell graft to a child with acute myeloid leukemia. The CDR3, as DNA: TGTGCCACCGCCCTGGAGGTCGGCACAGATACGCAGTATTTT. Its protein is CATALEVGTDTQYF.